These 11 T cell receptor beta chains originate from one sample sequenced in a study of T cells after yellow fever vaccination (dated by TCRdb to the late 2010s). The library was prepared using 5' RACE. The sample was run on an Illumina NovaSeq 6000. The raw public data were reprocessed by TCRdb itself: fastp quality trimming at Q25, MiXCR clonotype calling, in-frame beta chains only. CDR3 protein sequences are deduplicated, and each keeps its most common genes and DNA. In all, the sample holds a few hundred thousand distinct CDR3 sequences, and about 5.2% of those were seen once. The biggest ten clones account for around 3.3% of the sample. What this sample's treatment or condition label stands for: live attenuated yellow fever vaccine strain. The sequencing used CD4+ T cells sorted from PBMCs, collected on the day of the yellow fever booster vaccination. These TCRs come from a man younger than 30 who received the YFV17D yellow fever vaccine.

This clonotype was observed a handful of times. The chain is built from TRBV10-3 and TRBJ2-7; 7 bases match TRBD1. Losses at the gene ends were 6 bases for V and 6 bases for J; bases not matched to a gene: 5. The V gene's germline CDR1 is ENHRY and CDR2 SYGVKD. The CDR3 covers 12 residues. CDR3 nucleotides: TGTGCCATCAGCCCCCCAGGGGGCGAGCAGTACGTC. This encodes CAISPPGGEQYV.

This sequence joins TRBV20-1 and TRBJ2-5, with TRBD2 matching over 13 bases. The V and J ends lost 0 bases and 2 bases, in that order; junction bases with no gene match: 9. Germline CDR1 is DFQATT and CDR2 is SNEGSKA (reference sequence). This CDR3 is 18 amino acids long. In DNA, the CDR3 is TGCAGTGCTAGAGATCTTAGGGGACTAGCGGGGAGACAAGAGACCCAGTACTTC. Translating gives CSARDLRGLAGRQETQYF.

This clonotype has just a few counts. The chain employs TRBV4-1 and TRBJ2-2; weak D call: TRBD1 (5 bases). Trimming shortened V by 1 base and J by 4 bases, and 13 bases separated the two germline ends. Germline V gene data show CDR1 as MGHRA and CDR2 as YSYEKL. The CDR3 is made up of 16 amino acids. The CDR3, as DNA: TGCGCCAGCAGCCAAGTTGGGGCGTTGGTCACCGGGGAGCTGTTTTTT. Protein product: CASSQVGALVTGELFF.

The chain links TRBV6-2 or TRBV6-3 to TRBJ2-2; no reliable D call. CDR1 is MNHEY, CDR2 SVGEGT, per germline. This CDR3 has 13 amino acids. V was cut by 5 bases and J by 6 bases, with 10 bases left in between. As DNA, the CDR3 is TGTGCCAGCAGTGGAAATGGGGCCGGGGAGCTGTTTTTT. Amino acid sequence: CASSGNGAGELFF.

This clonotype occurred a few times. This chain links TRBV9 with TRBJ1-2; D may be TRBD1 (6 bases). Trimming left V 0 bases short and J 2 bases short, with 17 bases between. Germline CDR1 is SGDLS and CDR2 is YYNGEE. The CDR3 consists of 17 residues. The CDR3 DNA is TGTGCCAGCAGCGTAGTCAGAGACACAGGGCCAAACTATGGCTACACCTTC. It translates to CASSVVRDTGPNYGYTF.

V is TRBV10-2 and J is TRBJ2-7, with TRBD2 identical over 13 bases. The CDR3 extends over 14 amino acids. The germline V gene encodes CDR1 WSHSY and CDR2 SAAADI. The trim removed 6 bases at V and 6 bases at J, leaving 5 bases unmatched. CDR3 sequence (DNA): TGCGCCAGCAGGACTAGCGGGGGGCTGGGCGAGCAGTACGTC. Protein product: CASRTSGGLGEQYV.

This clonotype has a count of ten or more. This rearrangement joins TRBV7-2 to TRBJ2-1; 10 bases match TRBD2. The V gene's germline CDR1 is SGHTA and CDR2 FQGNSA. The CDR3 length is 15 residues. Trimming took 5 bases from V and 9 from J; bases not matched to a gene: 10. The CDR3 coding sequence is TGTGCCAGCAGCCAGCGGGGGGGCCGTTTCGGTGAGCAGTTCTTC. Protein product: CASSQRGGRFGEQFF.

This clonotype showed up just a few times. The V and J genes are TRBV5-4 and TRBJ2-3, with D possibly matching TRBD2 (5 bases). Trimming removed 4 bases at V and 5 bases at J, with 14 bases between. The CDR3 contains 14 residues. From germline, CDR1 is SGHNT and CDR2 YYREEE (reference sequence). CDR3: CASSPRLGGDTQYF. CDR3 bases: TGTGCCAGCAGCCCGCGCCTAGGAGGAGATACGCAGTATTTT.

This clonotype was seen repeatedly, ten times or more. V and J are TRBV12-5 and TRBJ1-4; 8 nucleotides agree with TRBD1. The V gene's germline CDR1 is LGHNT and CDR2 FRNRAP. V dropped 5 bases and J dropped 3; count of bases not matched to a gene: 5. This CDR3 has 15 amino acids. The CDR3: CASGPDRGSNEKLFF. Here the CDR3 DNA reads TGTGCTAGTGGTCCCGACAGGGGTTCTAATGAAAAACTGTTTTTT. Full variable domain (remainder filled in from reference TRBV12-5 and TRBJ1-4): DARVTQTPRHKVTEMGQEVTMRCQPILGHNTVFWYRQTMMQGLELLAYFRNRAPLDDSGMPKDRFSAEMPDATLATLKIQPSEPRDSAVYFCASGPDRGSNEKLFFGSGTQLSVL.

This clonotype was recorded a few times. The genes are TRBV5-1 and TRBJ1-5; D is uncertain. The germline V and J ends were trimmed by 0 bases and 5 bases, with 12 bases remaining between them. Germline V gene data show CDR1 as SGHRS and CDR2 as YFSETQ. This CDR3 is 15 amino acids long. CDR3 sequence reads: CASSLAPGIDQPQHF. As DNA, the CDR3 is TGCGCCAGCAGCTTGGCCCCGGGGATCGATCAGCCCCAGCATTTT. Looking up the rest from reference TRBV5-1 and TRBJ1-5 gives the full variable domain: KAGVTQTPRYLIKTRGQQVTLSCSPISGHRSVSWYQQTPGQGLQFLFEYFSETQRNKGNFPGRFSGRQFSNSRSEMNVSTLELGDSALYLCASSLAPGIDQPQHFGDGTRLSIL.

CDR3 protein: CASSPHTGQPQHF. The CDR3 DNA reads as TGTGCCAGCAGCCCCCATACAGGGCAGCCCCAGCATTTT. The chain employs TRBV7-2 and TRBJ1-5; a weak D match, TRBD1 (6 bases). This CDR3 spans 13 amino acids. Germline CDR1 is SGHTA and CDR2 is FQGNSA. The V end was cut by 5 bases, the J end by 7 bases, with 12 bases between.